A single sample is the source of the 18 T cell receptor beta chains below, sequenced in a study of cytomegalovirus exposure and HLA in healthy donors. In the PCR, 60 Vbeta and 13 Jbeta primers were used. Method: immunoSEQ multiplex PCR; TCRdb's copy keeps in-frame clones and lacks some. The sample contains approximately 190,000 clones, roughly 76% of which appear only once. Material: PBMCs. Receptor source: a man aged 40-49 years in good health and CMV-seropositive.

The gene calls are TRBV28 and TRBJ2-5; tentatively, D is TRBD1 (5 bases). With 6 bases removed from V and 2 bases from J, the gap between germline ends came to 22 bases. Germline loops: CDR1 MDHEN, CDR2 SYDVKM. The CDR3 loop spans 17 amino acids. CDR3 protein: CASSWVAAGRMQETQYF. CDR3 coding DNA: TGTGCCAGCAGCTGGGTGGCGGCAGGGCGTATGCAAGAGACCCAGTACTTC.

The chain is built from TRBV28 and TRBJ1-1, with D unclear. Trimming cost V 1 base and J 0 bases, with 9 bases left between them. CDR1 MDHEN and CDR2 SYDVKM come from the germline V gene. The CDR3 consists of 15 residues. CDR3 in DNA: TGTGCCAGCAGTTTATTCCCGGGTTTGAACACTGAAGCTTTCTTT. It encodes CASSLFPGLNTEAFF.

The genes are TRBV28 and TRBJ1-2, with D perhaps matching TRBD1 (5 bases). The V gene lost 1 base and the J gene lost 7 bases, with 13 bases spanning the gap. The CDR3 is 14 amino acids. Germline CDR1 reads MDHEN; CDR2 reads SYDVKM. CDR3 sequence: CASSLSDRTRGYTF. The DNA for the CDR3 is TGTGCCAGCAGTTTATCCGACAGAACTCGTGGCTACACCTTC.

The V and J genes are TRBV11-2 and TRBJ2-7; 10 bases align to TRBD2. This CDR3 has 14 amino acids. V lost 4 bases, J lost 2 bases, and 2 bases stayed unmatched. Germline V lookup: CDR1 SGHAT, CDR2 FQNNGV. CDR3 loop: CASSYLAGAYEQYF. The CDR3 DNA reads as TGTGCCAGCAGCTACCTAGCGGGGGCCTACGAGCAGTACTTC.

This clone was seen more than once but under ten times. The junction differs from germline at one of its ends, possibly a read error. The chain has TRBV7-7 and TRBJ2-1; TRBD2 agrees at 7 bases. The CDR3 is 15 residues long. Germline CDR1 and CDR2: SSHAT and FNYEAQ (reference sequence). The CDR3 nucleotides read TGTGCTAGCAGCCCCTCGGGGGGCTCCTACAATGAGCAGTTCTTC. Its protein is CASSPSGGSYNEQFF.

This chain connects TRBV6-5 to TRBJ1-2; 9 bases are shared with TRBD1. V dropped 6 bases and J dropped 5; count of bases not matched to a gene: 7. Germline lookup yields CDR1 MNHEY and CDR2 SVGAGI. The CDR3 runs to 14 residues. CDR3 bases: TGTGCCAGCAGACCACAGGGGGCGCGGTATGGCTACACCTTC. Amino acids: CASRPQGARYGYTF.

The chain has TRBV6-5 and TRBJ2-7; 10 nucleotides agree with TRBD1. The CDR3 is 16 amino acids. Per the germline V gene, CDR1 is MNHEY and CDR2 is SVGAGI. Unmatched junction bases numbered 10, after V lost 4 bases and J lost 4 bases. The CDR3 DNA follows: TGTGCCAGCAGTTCTTTATCGGGACAGGGGAGGTACGAGCAGTACTTC. This translates into CASSSLSGQGRYEQYF.

The chain employs TRBV12-5 and TRBJ2-2; perhaps TRBD2 as D (6 bases). The CDR3 runs to 18 residues. Germline V lookup: CDR1 LGHNT, CDR2 FRNRAP. Trimming took 5 bases from V and 2 from J, leaving 21 bases between them. The CDR3 coding sequence is TGTGCTAGTGGTCACGGGAGTTCCCCCCAACTAAACACCGGGGAGCTGTTTTTT. Its translation is CASGHGSSPQLNTGELFF.

Only one count was recorded for this clone. CDR3 nucleotides: TGTGCCAGCAGCCAAGAGGGACAAACAGATACGCAGTATTTT. Translating gives CASSQEGQTDTQYF. The chain links TRBV4-2 to TRBJ2-3; the D gene is possibly TRBD1 (6 bases). There are 14 residues in the CDR3. V was pared by 0 bases and J by 3 bases, with 7 bases between. CDR1 and CDR2 (germline): LGHNA, YNFKEQ.

The chain carries TRBV9 and TRBJ2-7; D perhaps matches TRBD1 (5 bases). The CDR3 contains 14 residues. Germline V gives CDR1 SGDLS, CDR2 YYNGEE. V shed 2 bases and J shed 3 bases, with 12 bases lying between them. The DNA of the CDR3 is TGTGCCAGCAGCGTTGGCCAGGGCTACTACGAGCAGTACTTC. Its protein is CASSVGQGYYEQYF.

The CDR3 nucleotides are TGCGCCAGCAGTCCTATTGGGTGGGGACAGGTCGGCGGGCAGTACTTC. This translates into CASSPIGWGQVGGQYF. The V and J genes are TRBV23-1 and TRBJ2-7, with 8 bases aligning to TRBD1. TRBV23-1 is known as an ORF, though its function is uncertain. The CDR3 sequence is 16 residues long. The J segment lost 9 bases and the V segment lost 4 bases, leaving 17 bases of the junction unmatched.

This chain connects TRBV30 to TRBJ2-7, with 10 bases matching TRBD2. The CDR3 is 11 residues long. Losses at the gene ends were 0 bases for V and 12 bases for J; bases not matched to a gene: 2. Germline CDR1 GTSNPN, CDR2 SVGIG (reference sequence). CDR3 in DNA: TGTGCCTGGAGTGTAGCGGGGGGGCGGTACTTC. It yields the protein CAWSVAGGRYF.

The chain couples TRBV25-1 to TRBJ1-5; D may be TRBD1 (5 bases). There are 16 residues in the CDR3. V was pared by 3 bases and J by 2 bases, with 14 bases between. Germline loops: CDR1 MGHDK, CDR2 SYGVNS. DNA for the CDR3: TGTGCCAGCAGTGAGCACGGGGGAAGAGGCAATCAGCCCCAGCATTTT. Residues: CASSEHGGRGNQPQHF.

The CDR3 DNA is TGTGCCAGCAGTTACACGGGACAGAAAGGCTACACCTTC. As protein: CASSYTGQKGYTF. The gene calls are TRBV6-5 and TRBJ1-2, with 7 bases matching TRBD1. Germline V gene data show CDR1 as MNHEY and CDR2 as SVGAGI. V shed 2 bases, J shed 8 bases, and the junction held 5 bases outside the gene matches. The CDR3 extends over 13 amino acids.

V and J are TRBV7-3 and TRBJ1-1; D not certain. The V gene lost 5 bases and the J gene lost 8 bases, with 9 bases spanning the gap. Per germline, CDR1 SGHTA and CDR2 FQGTGA. This CDR3 has 11 amino acids. The CDR3 is CASSAGGEAFF. The CDR3 DNA reads TGTGCCAGCAGCGCAGGCGGGGAAGCTTTCTTT.

V and J are TRBV7-6 and TRBJ2-2; D is perhaps TRBD1 (6 bases). Between the trimmed V and J ends, which lost 2 bases and 1 base, there was a span of 8 bases. The V gene's germline CDR1 is SGHVS and CDR2 FNYEAQ. The CDR3 loop spans 15 amino acids. CDR3 nucleotide sequence: TGTGCCAGCAGCTTATCAGGGGTGAACACCGGGGAGCTGTTTTTT. It translates to CASSLSGVNTGELFF.

This rearrangement joins TRBV9 to TRBJ2-3, with D hard to call. Per the germline V gene, CDR1 is SGDLS and CDR2 is YYNGEE. This CDR3 is built from 15 residues. V was trimmed by 0 bases and J by 0 bases, leaving 8 bases between them. The CDR3 here is CASSVAPTSTDTQYF. The CDR3 bases are TGTGCCAGCAGCGTAGCCCCTACTAGCACAGATACGCAGTATTTT.

The rearrangement uses TRBV30 and TRBJ1-2, with D perhaps TRBD1 (6 bases). CDR1 is GTSNPN, CDR2 SVGIG, per germline (reference sequence). The V end was cut by 3 bases, the J end by 4 bases, with 12 bases between. The CDR3 sequence is 13 residues long. As DNA, the CDR3 is TGTGCCTGGAGACAGGGTAGGGGCTATGGCTACACCTTC. Residues: CAWRQGRGYGYTF.